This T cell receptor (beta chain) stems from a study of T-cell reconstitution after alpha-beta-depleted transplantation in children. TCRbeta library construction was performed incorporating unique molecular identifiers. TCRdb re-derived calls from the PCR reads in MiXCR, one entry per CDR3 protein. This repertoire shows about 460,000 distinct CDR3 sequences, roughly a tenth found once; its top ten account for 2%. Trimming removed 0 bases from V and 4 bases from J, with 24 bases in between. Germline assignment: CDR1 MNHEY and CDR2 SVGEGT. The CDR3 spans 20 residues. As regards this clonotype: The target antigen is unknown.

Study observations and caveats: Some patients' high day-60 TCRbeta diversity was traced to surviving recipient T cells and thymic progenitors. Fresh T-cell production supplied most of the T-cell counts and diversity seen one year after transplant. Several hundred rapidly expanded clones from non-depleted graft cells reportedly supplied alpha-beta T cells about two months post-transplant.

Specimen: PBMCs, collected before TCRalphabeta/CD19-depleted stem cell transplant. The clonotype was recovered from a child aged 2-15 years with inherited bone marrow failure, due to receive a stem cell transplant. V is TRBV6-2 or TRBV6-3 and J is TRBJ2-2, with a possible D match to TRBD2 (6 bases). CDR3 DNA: TGTGCCAGCAGTTACTCCTGCAGCGCGACCTCAGCGGGCTTCACCGGGGAGCTGTTTTTT. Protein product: CASSYSCSATSAGFTGELFF.